This TCR beta chain was documented in a study of OX40 agonist ivuxolimab in advanced cancers. The overall study: Patients received intravenous ivuxolimab every 2 weeks at 0.01 to 10 mg/kg. There were three patients with partial responses, one having hepatocellular carcinoma and two cutaneous melanoma.

Study results and caveats: More expanded clones were found, on average, in CD8+ than in CD4+ T cells. Also showing low normalized T-cell clonal expansion were some of the nonresponders.

Method: immunoSEQ multiplex PCR; TCRdb's copy keeps in-frame clones and lacks some. The sample lists 70,000 to 95,000 clones; approximately 80% were seen once. The CDR3 length is 15 residues. Germline-derived CDR1 and CDR2 are SEHNR and FQNEAQ (reference sequence). J was trimmed by 6 bases and V by 5 bases; bases with no gene match: 9. The sample holds one count of this clone. Its specificity is unknown. This sequence joins TRBV7-9 and TRBJ1-5, with 8 bases lining up with TRBD1. The clonotype was recovered from an adult with an advanced solid tumor such as melanoma, head and neck, liver or kidney cancer. Here the sequenced sample was CD4+ or CD8+ T cells sorted from blood, taken in a trial of the OX40 agonist ivuxolimab. The CDR3 loop is CASSAVGQGIQPQHF. As DNA, the CDR3 is TGTGCCAGCAGCGCAGTAGGACAGGGAATTCAGCCCCAGCATTTT.